This passage covers 32 T cell receptor beta chains from one sample sequenced in a study. TCRdb re-derived calls from the 5' RACE reads in MiXCR, one entry per CDR3 protein. Among fewer than 65,000 distinct CDR3 sequences listed, around 21% were seen once. Tregs were sorted as CD4+CD25+CD127-/low cells. The sample was tumor-infiltrating Tregs sorted from the breast tumor. These receptors came from a female donor with breast cancer.

This clonotype has only a few counts. The CDR3 region has the DNA TGTGCCAGCCCCCCGGGAGGCGCGAACACCGGGGAGCTGTTTTTT. As protein: CASPPGGANTGELFF. This chain uses TRBV7-2 with TRBJ2-2, with 7 bases fitting TRBD2. From germline, CDR1 is SGHTA and CDR2 FQGNSA. The CDR3 has 15 amino acids. V lost 8 bases to trimming and J lost 0 bases; unmatched junction nucleotides: 6.

Comment on this clonotype: Given the absence of the conserved phenylalanine or tryptophan at the CDR3 end, a read error is likely. It is unclear where the CDR3 begins or ends on the DNA, so no DNA is shown, and the CDR3 is as TCRdb lists it. The chain employs TRBV7-9 and TRBJ2-2; no check of the table's D call, TRBD2, against the DNA was made. Inclusive of both ends, the CDR3 amounts to 16 amino acids. Germline values: CDR1 SEHNR, CDR2 FQNEAQ (reference sequence). This CDR3 is CASRPRLAGSTGELSS.

V is TRBV28 and J is TRBJ1-6; 7 bases are a match to TRBD1. The junction had 4 bases not matched to a gene; V was cut back by 4 bases and J by 13 bases. The V gene's germline CDR1 is MDHEN and CDR2 SYDVKM. The CDR3 spans 12 residues. DNA of the CDR3: TGTGCCAGCAGTTACCGACAGGGCCCCCTCCACTTT. Translated, it gives CASSYRQGPLHF.

CDR3 residues: CASSLGEANEQFF. CDR3 in DNA: TGCGCCAGCAGCTTGGGGGAAGCGAATGAGCAGTTCTTC. This chain uses TRBV5-1 with TRBJ2-1; D unclear. Germline V gene sequence: CDR1 SGHRS, CDR2 YFSETQ. The CDR3 totals 13 residues. The V and J ends lost 0 bases and 7 bases respectively, with 8 bases between them.

This clonotype showed up just once. The chain joins TRBV7-2 to TRBJ2-5, with unresolved D. Germline V lookup: CDR1 SGHTA, CDR2 FQGNSA. CDR3 size: 15 residues. V lost 0 bases to trimming and J lost 2 bases, with 10 bases between them. The DNA for the CDR3 is TGTGCCAGCAGCTTAGCTAGTACTACTCAAGAGACCCAGTACTTC. It specifies CASSLASTTQETQYF.

This clonotype was seen only a few times. The CDR3: CASSVDPGAGEQFF. In nucleotides, the CDR3 is TGCGCCAGCAGCGTTGACCCGGGGGCAGGTGAGCAGTTCTTC. V gene TRBV5-1 combines with J gene TRBJ2-1; possibly TRBD1 or TRBD2 for D (6 bases each). CDR1 and CDR2 from the germline V gene are SGHRS and YFSETQ. V lost 4 bases and J lost 9, with 17 bases in between. CDR3 size: 14 residues.

At least ten counts were recorded for this clonotype. The gene calls are TRBV20-1 and TRBJ1-6; TRBD1 might be the D (5 bases). The CDR3 covers 12 residues. The V gene lost 6 bases and the J gene lost 7 bases, with 10 bases spanning the gap. Per germline, CDR1 DFQATT and CDR2 SNEGSKA (reference sequence). CDR3 DNA: TGCAGTGCCGGGGGAGAGAATTCACCCCTCCACTTT. It translates to CSAGGENSPLHF.

This clonotype was detected many times. The CDR3 region is CASRPGTVNTEAFF. In nucleotides, the CDR3 is TGTGCCAGCAGACCCGGTACAGTGAACACTGAAGCTTTCTTT. The V and J genes are TRBV6-5 and TRBJ1-1; D ambiguous. Trimming shortened V by 6 bases and J by 0 bases, and 11 bases separated the two germline ends. The CDR3 has 14 amino acids. Germline V gene lookup returns CDR1 MNHEY and CDR2 SVGAGI.

On this clonotype itself: The conserved closing phenylalanine or tryptophan is absent in this CDR3, likely reflecting a read error. J is TRBJ2-5 and V is TRBV2, with a weak D call TRBD1 (7 bases). Germline CDR1 SNHLY, CDR2 FYNNEI. This CDR3 comprises 16 residues. Trimming pared 6 bases from V and 2 bases from J, leaving 19 bases between. CDR3 bases: TGTGCCAGCAGGGACAGGAGGGGGGCCCAGCAAGAGACCCAGTACTGC. Its translation: CASRDRRGAQQETQYC.

The rearrangement uses TRBV24-1 and TRBJ1-2; no reliable D call. Germline CDR1 and CDR2: KGHDR and SFDVKD. The CDR3 consists of 16 residues. Trimming stripped 4 bases from V and 3 bases from J, with 17 bases between. CDR3 nucleotide sequence: TGTGCCACCAGTGACCGTTCAGAACCGGGAGACTATGGCTACACCTTC. Its translation: CATSDRSEPGDYGYTF.

There are many counts of this clonotype. This chain joins TRBV28 and TRBJ2-4; D unclear. Germline values: CDR1 MDHEN, CDR2 SYDVKM. The CDR3 runs 14 residues. V was shortened by 5 bases and J by 0 bases, with 8 bases between the two germline ends. The CDR3 loop reads CASSQALAKNIQYF. The CDR3, as DNA: TGTGCCAGCAGTCAAGCCCTAGCCAAAAACATTCAGTACTTC.

The rearrangement uses TRBV20-1 and TRBJ1-2, with 10 nucleotides matching TRBD1. This CDR3 has 14 amino acids. Looked up from germline, CDR1 is DFQATT and CDR2 is SNEGSKA (reference sequence). Germline trimming cut 3 bases from V and 7 bases from J; bases unmatched to any gene: 8. The CDR3 bases are TGCAGTGCTAGCCCGGGACAGGGGCAAAGTGGCTACACCTTC. Translating gives CSASPGQGQSGYTF.

There are a few counts of this clonotype. The chain uses TRBV5-6 and TRBJ1-2; 7 nucleotides agree with TRBD1. The germline V gene encodes CDR1 SGHDT and CDR2 YYEEEE. J gave up 2 bases and V 3 bases, and 13 bases lay outside the gene matches. The CDR3 is 17 residues long. The chain's CDR3 is CASSSHARGQLNYGYTF. The CDR3, as DNA: TGTGCCAGCAGCTCACATGCGCGGGGACAGCTGAACTATGGCTACACCTTC.

This clonotype was seen a few times. The gene calls are TRBV7-7 and TRBJ1-1; no clear D gene. The CDR3 runs 15 residues. The V and J ends lost 7 bases and 12 bases respectively, with 27 bases between them. CDR1 and CDR2 (germline): SSHAT, FNYEAQ (reference sequence). Written as DNA, the CDR3 is TGTGCCAGCATCTACGTTGCAGGCCTTTTTCGAGGGTCTTTCTTT. Translated: CASIYVAGLFRGSFF. The full variable domain, in which reference TRBV7-7 and TRBJ1-1 provide the parts outside the CDR3, is GAGVSQSPRYKVTKRGQDVTLRCDPISSHATLYWYQQALGQGPEFLTYFNYEAQPDKSGLPSDRFSAERPEGSISTLTIQRTEQRDSAMYRCASIYVAGLFRGSFFGQGTRLTVV.

This clonotype appeared a few times. V gene TRBV18 combines with J gene TRBJ2-7; 9 positions match TRBD1. V shed 4 bases and J 7 bases; nucleotides not matched to a gene: 8. Germline CDR1 KGHSH, CDR2 LQKENI. The CDR3 runs to 14 residues. The CDR3 spells CASSLGQGLVEQYF. DNA for the CDR3: TGTGCCAGCTCACTCGGACAGGGGTTAGTGGAGCAGTACTTC.

This clonotype was detected a few times. The genes are TRBV20-1 and TRBJ1-3, with no clear D. Germline V gene lookup returns CDR1 DFQATT and CDR2 SNEGSKA (reference sequence). The V gene lost 6 bases and the J gene lost 0 bases, with 9 bases spanning the gap. The CDR3 is 13 residues long. The CDR3 DNA sequence: TGCAGTGCCAGCACATTCTCTGGAAACACCATATATTTT. Its translation: CSASTFSGNTIYF.

With respect to this clonotype: A much larger clone sits a single nucleotide away, making a read error possible. The V call is TRBV5-1, the J call TRBJ2-6; 9 positions match TRBD1. Per the germline V gene, CDR1 is SGHRS and CDR2 is YFSETQ. The CDR3 runs to 16 residues. Here the CDR3 reads CASSWGQGDGVNVLTF. CDR3 nucleotide sequence: TGCGCCAGCAGCTGGGGACAGGGAGACGGGGTCAACGTCCTGACTTTC.

The rearrangement uses TRBV28 and TRBJ2-5; D uncertain. The CDR3 sequence is 12 residues long. Deletions cut 3 bases from V and 5 bases from J, with 7 bases between. CDR1 is MDHEN, CDR2 SYDVKM, per germline. The CDR3 DNA follows: TGTGCCAGCAGTTTTTTAGTGGAGACCCAGTACTTC. Protein sequence: CASSFLVETQYF.

Ten or more counts support this clonotype. The V gene is TRBV7-2, the J gene TRBJ2-3, with 7 bases identical to TRBD1. Looked up from germline, CDR1 is SGHTA and CDR2 is FQGNSA. With V trimmed by 2 bases and J by 1 base, 0 bases remained unmatched. CDR3 size: 14 residues. CDR3 bases: TGTGCCAGCAGCTTACAGGGGGGCACAGATACGCAGTATTTT. Translation gives CASSLQGGTDTQYF.

This clonotype has a single count. Given a much more abundant clone one base away, this may be a read error. The CDR3 reads CASSPVGEGVNEQYF. The CDR3 DNA reads TGCGCCAGCAGTCCTGTGGGAGAGGGCGTGAACGAGCAGTACTTC. The V and J genes are TRBV5-1 and TRBJ2-7; D possibly corresponds to TRBD2 (5 bases). This CDR3 region has 15 residues. The ends were cut back, 5 bases at V and 5 bases at J, with 20 bases in the middle. Looked up from germline, CDR1 is SGHRS and CDR2 is YFSETQ.

This clonotype was recorded many times. The V and J genes are TRBV29-1 and TRBJ2-3, with 8 nucleotides matching TRBD1. CDR1 SQVTM and CDR2 ANQGSEA come from the germline V gene. J was trimmed by 3 bases and V by 6 bases; bases with no gene match: 8. The CDR3 length is 14 residues. The CDR3 sequence is CSVRTGSTTDTQYF. The CDR3 nucleotides read TGCAGCGTAAGGACAGGGTCAACGACAGATACGCAGTATTTT.

The V and J genes are TRBV5-1 and TRBJ1-2; D is ambiguous. The CDR3 has 16 residues. V lost 1 base, J lost 9 bases, and 22 bases lay in between. CDR1 is SGHRS and CDR2 is YFSETQ in the germline V gene. The CDR3 loop is CASSLSVGSAGVSYTF. The CDR3 bases are TGCGCCAGCAGCTTGTCGGTGGGGAGCGCAGGAGTTAGCTACACCTTC.

As regards this clonotype: A much bigger clone sits one base away, suggesting this may be a read error. The chain couples TRBV5-1 to TRBJ2-3; the match to TRBD1 covers 7 bases. This CDR3 region has 16 residues. Germline values: CDR1 SGHRS, CDR2 YFSETQ. Losses at the gene ends were 5 bases for V and 8 bases for J; bases not matched to a gene: 17. In DNA, the CDR3 is TGCGCCAGCAGGGTAGGCCAGAGGGACAGTTCAGGTACGCAGTATTTT. Translating it yields CASRVGQRDSSGTQYF. The complete variable domain, with remaining parts taken from reference TRBV5-1 and TRBJ2-3, reads KAGVTQTPRYLIKTRGQQVTLSCSPISGHRSVSWYQQTPGQGLQFLFEYFSETQRNKGNFPGRFSGRQFSNSRSEMNVSTLELGDSALYLCASRVGQRDSSGTQYFGPGTRLTVL.

This clonotype has a count of ten or more. V is TRBV12-3 or TRBV12-4 and J is TRBJ2-1; D may match TRBD1 or TRBD2 (5 bases each). The CDR3 runs 13 residues. The germline V and J ends were trimmed by 3 bases and 10 bases, with 13 bases remaining between them. As DNA, the CDR3 is TGTGCCAGCAGTTTGGGGGTGGCCAGAGAGCAGTTCTTC. This sequence encodes CASSLGVAREQFF.

The V call is TRBV6-2 or TRBV6-3, the J call TRBJ2-2, with 10 bases matching TRBD2. Germline CDR1 MNHEY, CDR2 SVGEGT. The CDR3 runs to 17 residues. After removal of 7 bases from V and 7 bases from J, the junction contained 15 bases not matched to a gene. The CDR3 sequence is CASTQGLAGVRGGELFF. The CDR3 DNA follows: TGTGCCAGCACCCAGGGCCTAGCGGGAGTCAGGGGCGGGGAGCTGTTTTTT.

This clonotype appeared a few times. V gene TRBV7-9 combines with J gene TRBJ1-3, with D hard to call. Germline CDR1 is SEHNR and CDR2 is FQNEAQ (reference sequence). Trimming shortened V by 5 bases and J by 0 bases, and 17 bases separated the two germline ends. CDR3 size: 17 residues. CDR3 loop: CASSRPQARPSGNTIYF. The DNA for the CDR3 is TGTGCCAGCAGCCGGCCTCAAGCCCGGCCCTCTGGAAACACCATATATTTT.

The chain has TRBV5-1 and TRBJ2-7; D perhaps matches TRBD2 (6 bases). The germline gives CDR1 SGHRS, CDR2 YFSETQ. The CDR3 contains 15 residues. V was clipped by 0 bases and J by 5 bases, with 15 bases between them. In DNA form, the CDR3 reads TGCGCCAGCAGCTTGGCCGGGAGTAGATCCGACGAGCAGTACTTC. Translation gives CASSLAGSRSDEQYF.

As to this clonotype: A read error may explain this, as a much larger clone is one base away. The rearrangement joins TRBV5-1 to TRBJ2-1; the D is unclear. CDR1 SGHRS and CDR2 YFSETQ come from the germline V gene. The CDR3 is 13 amino acids. The CDR3 DNA reads TGCGCCAGCAGCCAGGAGAGTTGGAATGAGCAGTGCTTC. This sequence encodes CASSQESWNEQCF.

The chain recombines TRBV9 with TRBJ2-3; 8 nucleotides agree with TRBD1. Germline CDR1 reads SGDLS; CDR2 reads YYNGEE. V dropped 4 bases and J dropped 0; count of bases not matched to a gene: 10. This CDR3 region has 17 residues. CDR3 region: CASSSGTGSPSTDTQYF. CDR3 coding DNA: TGTGCCAGCAGCTCTGGGACAGGCTCTCCTAGCACAGATACGCAGTATTTT.

Points on this clonotype: Compared with germline, one end of the junction differs, possibly owing to a read error. The rearrangement uses TRBV7-9 and TRBJ2-3; D is possibly TRBD1 or TRBD2 (5 bases each). The CDR3 has 15 amino acids. Germline V lookup: CDR1 SEHNR, CDR2 FQNEAQ (reference sequence). In DNA, the CDR3 is TGTGCCAGCAGCTTAGTCGCAGGGAGCACAGATACGAAGTATTTT. Its translation is CASSLVAGSTDTKYF.

Many counts were recorded for this clonotype. The chain recombines TRBV20-1 with TRBJ1-2, with D hard to call. Germline loops: CDR1 DFQATT, CDR2 SNEGSKA (reference sequence). This CDR3 contains 11 residues. The V gene lost 3 bases and the J gene lost 5 bases, with 7 bases spanning the gap. The DNA of the CDR3 is TGCAGTGCTAGGGTTCGATATGGCTACACCTTC. Translation gives CSARVRYGYTF.

This clonotype was detected a few times. This chain connects TRBV7-2 to TRBJ2-1, with 7 bases lining up with TRBD2. V lost 3 bases to trimming and J lost 5 bases; unmatched junction nucleotides: 10. This CDR3 region has 16 residues. The germline V gene has CDR1 SGHTA and CDR2 FQGNSA. The CDR3 here is CASSFGSLAENNEQFF. The CDR3 DNA is TGTGCCAGCAGCTTCGGGTCCCTAGCGGAAAACAATGAGCAGTTCTTC.